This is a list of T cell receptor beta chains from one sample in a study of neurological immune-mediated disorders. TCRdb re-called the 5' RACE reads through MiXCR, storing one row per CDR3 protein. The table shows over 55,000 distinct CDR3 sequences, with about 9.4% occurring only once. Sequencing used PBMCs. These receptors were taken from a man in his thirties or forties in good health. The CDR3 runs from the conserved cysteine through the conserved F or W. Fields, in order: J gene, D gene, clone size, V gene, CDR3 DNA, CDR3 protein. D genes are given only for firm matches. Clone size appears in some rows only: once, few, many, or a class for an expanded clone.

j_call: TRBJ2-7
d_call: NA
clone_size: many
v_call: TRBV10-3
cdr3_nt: TGTGCCATCAGTGAGCTACCGGGCGTCTACGAGCAGTACTTC
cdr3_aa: CAISELPGVYEQYF

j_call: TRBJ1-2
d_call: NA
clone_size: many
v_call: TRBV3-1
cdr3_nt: TGTGCCAGCAGCTTCTCCGGGACAAATTATGGCTACACCTTC
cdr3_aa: CASSFSGTNYGYTF

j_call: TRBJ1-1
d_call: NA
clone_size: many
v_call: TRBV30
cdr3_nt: TGTGCCTGGAGTCCCCGAGGGGGGAATGAAGCTTTCTTT
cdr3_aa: CAWSPRGGNEAFF

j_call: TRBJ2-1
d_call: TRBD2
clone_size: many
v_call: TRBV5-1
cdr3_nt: TGCGCCAGCAGCCCACGCTTAGCGGGAGGGCTCAATGAGCAGTTCTTC
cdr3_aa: CASSPRLAGGLNEQFF

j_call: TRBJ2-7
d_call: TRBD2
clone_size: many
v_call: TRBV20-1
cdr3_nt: TGCAGTGCTAGACCTCAGCCACGCGGGAGCTTCCCCCACGAGCAGTACTTC
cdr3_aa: CSARPQPRGSFPHEQYF

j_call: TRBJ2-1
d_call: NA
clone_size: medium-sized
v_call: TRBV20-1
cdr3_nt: TGCAGTGCTAGACATGACCAAAATGAGCAGTTCTTC
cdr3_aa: CSARHDQNEQFF

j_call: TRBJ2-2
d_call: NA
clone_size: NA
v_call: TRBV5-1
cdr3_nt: TGCGCCAGCAGCTTGGGACAGGCCGCGAACACCGGGGAGCTGTTTTTT
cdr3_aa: CASSLGQAANTGELFF

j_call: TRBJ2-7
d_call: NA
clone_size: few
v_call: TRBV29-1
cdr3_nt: TGCAGCGTCGGTGGGAAGGGCGGCCCGGGGCAGTACTTC
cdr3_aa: CSVGGKGGPGQYF

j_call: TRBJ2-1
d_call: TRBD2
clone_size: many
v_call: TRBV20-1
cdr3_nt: TGCAGTGCTCCAAGGGGACTAGCGCAAAACAATGAGCAGTTCTTC
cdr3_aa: CSAPRGLAQNNEQFF

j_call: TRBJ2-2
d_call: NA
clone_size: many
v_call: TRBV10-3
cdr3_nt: TGTGCCATCAGGGGGGAGCTGGGAACCTCTAACGGCGGGGAGCTGTTTTTT
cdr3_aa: CAIRGELGTSNGGELFF